A selection of T cell receptor beta chains follows, all from one sample in a study of T cell repertoires in cytomegalovirus infection. TCRdb recomputed calls from the reads with MiXCR, one row per CDR3 protein. The data show 69,000 or so distinct CDR3 sequences, more than 25% seen once. These receptors have no identified antigens. This specimen consisted of CD8+ T cells from cultured PBMCs, obtained from culture after CMV antigen stimulation. The receptors were sampled from a human donor in good health (CMV status not recorded). Some clones in this sample may be carry-over from other donors' samples. The conserved cysteine and the conserved F or W are not part of the CDR3 here. Fields, in order: V gene, J gene, D gene, CDR3 protein. A D gene is named only where the DNA matches it firmly.

v_gene: TRBV12-3/TRBV12-4
j_gene: TRBJ2-1
d_gene: .
CDR3aa: ASSLVREQF

v_gene: TRBV6-1
j_gene: TRBJ2-7
d_gene: TRBD1
CDR3aa: ASSEAGTGGSEQY

v_gene: TRBV6-8
j_gene: TRBJ2-7
d_gene: .
CDR3aa: AVSTVSSYEQY

v_gene: TRBV7-2
j_gene: TRBJ1-2
d_gene: .
CDR3aa: ASSPGPFYGYT

v_gene: TRBV7-8
j_gene: TRBJ2-7
d_gene: TRBD1
CDR3aa: ASSPWRLTGTGDNEQY

v_gene: TRBV7-2
j_gene: TRBJ2-1
d_gene: .
CDR3aa: ASSLSSSSYNEQF

v_gene: TRBV10-2
j_gene: TRBJ2-7
d_gene: TRBD2
CDR3aa: ASSDGLAANYEQY

v_gene: TRBV27
j_gene: TRBJ1-2
d_gene: TRBD1
CDR3aa: ASSLLGQGYLYYGYT

v_gene: TRBV6-6
j_gene: TRBJ1-1
d_gene: .
CDR3aa: ASTKGGYRENTEAF

v_gene: TRBV10-3
j_gene: TRBJ1-2
d_gene: TRBD1
CDR3aa: AISETSGQGDGYT

v_gene: TRBV28
j_gene: TRBJ1-2
d_gene: TRBD1
CDR3aa: ASSFGTLRDRANYGYT

v_gene: TRBV12-3/TRBV12-4
j_gene: TRBJ2-3
d_gene: .
CDR3aa: ASTDTDTQY

v_gene: TRBV6-5
j_gene: TRBJ2-1
d_gene: .
CDR3aa: ASSYGGKVSNNEQF

v_gene: TRBV7-1
j_gene: TRBJ1-1
d_gene: .
CDR3aa: ASSPPSGLNTEAF

v_gene: TRBV18
j_gene: TRBJ1-1
d_gene: .
CDR3aa: ASSPPRGGTEAF

v_gene: TRBV27
j_gene: TRBJ1-1
d_gene: TRBD1
CDR3aa: ASRTGDLNTEAF

v_gene: TRBV7-9
j_gene: TRBJ2-6
d_gene: .
CDR3aa: ASSLDVRILSSGANVLT

v_gene: TRBV9
j_gene: TRBJ2-2
d_gene: TRBD2
CDR3aa: ASSERGGGLRTGELF

v_gene: TRBV7-9
j_gene: TRBJ2-7
d_gene: TRBD1
CDR3aa: ASSPGQGFEQY

v_gene: TRBV7-3
j_gene: TRBJ2-1
d_gene: TRBD1
CDR3aa: ASSSGQGADNEQF

v_gene: TRBV11-2
j_gene: TRBJ1-1
d_gene: .
CDR3aa: ASSLDGTASVNTEAF

v_gene: TRBV20-1
j_gene: TRBJ2-2
d_gene: TRBD2
CDR3aa: SARGQREYRELF

v_gene: TRBV28
j_gene: TRBJ1-2
d_gene: TRBD1
CDR3aa: ASSLDWEGARGYT

v_gene: TRBV7-8
j_gene: TRBJ2-1
d_gene: .
CDR3aa: ASSLGLANEQF

v_gene: TRBV4-3
j_gene: TRBJ2-7
d_gene: .
CDR3aa: ASSPGGGAAEQY

v_gene: TRBV12-3/TRBV12-4
j_gene: TRBJ2-7
d_gene: .
CDR3aa: ASSLNRYEQY

v_gene: TRBV12-3/TRBV12-4
j_gene: TRBJ2-7
d_gene: .
CDR3aa: ASSLASDGVYEQY

v_gene: TRBV7-9
j_gene: TRBJ1-2
d_gene: TRBD1
CDR3aa: ASSPGGGEGYT

v_gene: TRBV9
j_gene: TRBJ2-5
d_gene: .
CDR3aa: ASSPWTAPETQY

v_gene: TRBV4-3
j_gene: TRBJ1-1
d_gene: .
CDR3aa: ASSHRQGEGTEAF

v_gene: TRBV10-3
j_gene: TRBJ1-4
d_gene: .
CDR3aa: AISDRGFEKLF

v_gene: TRBV20-1
j_gene: TRBJ2-7
d_gene: TRBD1
CDR3aa: SANRGLSEQY

v_gene: TRBV12-3/TRBV12-4
j_gene: TRBJ2-7
d_gene: .
CDR3aa: ASSLRRQRIQQY

v_gene: TRBV28
j_gene: TRBJ1-1
d_gene: .
CDR3aa: ASSLLDGHTEAF

v_gene: TRBV12-3/TRBV12-4
j_gene: TRBJ1-1
d_gene: .
CDR3aa: ASSSPGRVVGSTEAF

v_gene: TRBV12-3/TRBV12-4
j_gene: TRBJ2-2
d_gene: .
CDR3aa: ASSFPGTTTGELF

v_gene: TRBV11-2
j_gene: TRBJ1-4
d_gene: .
CDR3aa: ASSSSKQTNEKLF